This TCR beta chain was profiled in a study of T-cell reconstitution after alpha-beta-depleted transplantation in children. Molecular barcoding with unique molecular identifiers was used for the TCRbeta library. TCRdb recomputed calls from the PCR reads with MiXCR, one row per CDR3 protein. The table lists roughly 120,000 distinct CDR3 sequences, more than 20% of them singletons. Whole-study results and caveats: T-cell numbers and diversity one year post-transplant derived largely from freshly generated T cells.

This CDR3 is built from 15 residues. The junction had 9 bases not matched to a gene; V was cut back by 6 bases and J by 1 base. CDR1 is SGHTA, CDR2 FQGNSA, per germline. This clonotype was picked up a small number of times. What it binds is not known. The source is a male patient between 2 and 10 years old who had a stem cell transplant for chronic granulomatous disease, so the T cells may come from the graft donor. V and J are TRBV7-2 and TRBJ2-7; 7 nucleotides match TRBD1. The sample here was PBMCs, mostly from graft donor cells, taken 180 days after TCRalphabeta/CD19-depleted stem cell transplant. The chain's CDR3 is CASSYRGASSYEQYF. In DNA, the CDR3 is TGTGCCAGCAGTTACAGGGGTGCCTCGTCCTACGAGCAGTACTTC.